This T cell receptor (beta chain) was profiled in a study of blood T cell repertoires in COVID-19. In the study overall: Material from acute and convalescent COVID-19 was sourced from the United States, Italy and Spain.

The Seattle site enrolled patients during active infection and followed them longitudinally. Per the study methods: Reference gene primer amplification gave estimated nucleated cell counts. Clones were sequenced by immunoSEQ multiplex PCR, and TCRdb holds only the in-frame ones, with some missing. The D gene and trimming were derived from the DNA, and the V and J assignments and clone size from that table. The sample lists 100,000 to 150,000 clones, 70% to 75% seen once, with 6% in the top ten. This TCR came from a man older than 75 with COVID-19, enrolled during active disease. The sample was peripheral blood.

CDR3 nucleotides: TGTGCCAGCAGTCTAGGACACGACTACGAGCAGTACTTC. Protein product: CASSLGHDYEQYF. The V gene is TRBV27, the J gene TRBJ2-7; D is possibly TRBD1 (5 bases). Germline lookup yields CDR1 MNHEY and CDR2 SMNVEV (reference sequence). The CDR3 covers 13 residues. Trimming took 5 bases from V and 3 from J, leaving 11 bases between them.